This T cell receptor (beta chain) came from a study of spatial heterogeneity in lung cancer. TCRdb fed the 5' RACE reads into MiXCR, producing one record per CDR3 protein. The data hold approximately 3,800 distinct CDR3 sequences, with approximately 2.7% observed a single time. This clonotype was detected a few times. Regarding time point: sample taken at primary tumor resection. V lost 4 bases and J lost 2, with 14 bases in between. The CDR3 consists of 15 residues. This clonotype was sampled from a female donor with early-stage non-small cell lung cancer. Material: normal lung tissue next to the tumor, obtained at surgery. The chain combines TRBV12-3 or TRBV12-4 with TRBJ2-5; D may be TRBD1 (7 bases). The CDR3 region has the DNA TGTGCCAGCAGTTCGCCAGGGGGGCGACAAGAGACCCAGTACTTC. It encodes CASSSPGGRQETQYF.